The rows below give T cell receptor beta chains drawn from one sample of a study of blood T cell repertoires in COVID-19. Clones were sequenced by immunoSEQ multiplex PCR, and TCRdb holds only the in-frame ones, with some missing. The sample lists more than 250,000 clones; roughly 87% were seen once. Sequencing input: PBMCs or T cells enriched from blood (not recorded which). The source of these receptors is a woman aged 25 to 39 who had recovered from COVID-19. Both conserved end residues are part of each CDR3. The D gene is left open where the match is weak. The size entry is marked missing in some rows and otherwise reads once, few, many or a size class.

clone_size	v_call	cdr3_length	d_call	j_call	cdr3_nt	cdr3_aa
few	TRBV30	12	-	TRBJ1-1	TGTGCCCGAAGGGCGGGAAACACTGAAGCTTTCTTT	CARRAGNTEAFF
-	TRBV5-1	15	TRBD2	TRBJ2-1	TGCGCCAGCAGCCCGGGACTAGCGGGGGTGGCTGAGCAGTTCTTC	CASSPGLAGVAEQFF
-	TRBV12-3/TRBV12-4	13	-	TRBJ1-5	TGTGCCAGCAGTCCAGGGGTAAATCAGCCCCAGCATTTT	CASSPGVNQPQHF
-	TRBV24-1	16	-	TRBJ1-2	TGTGCCACCAGTGATGAGAGACAGAGACCCGCTTATGGCTACACCTTC	CATSDERQRPAYGYTF
-	TRBV3-1/TRBV3-2	15	-	TRBJ2-4	TGTGCCAGCAGCCAAACAGGGTTAGCCAAAAACATTCAGTACTTC	CASSQTGLAKNIQYF
-	TRBV5-5	11	-	TRBJ2-1	TGTGCCAGCAGCTCCTCCAATGAGCAGTTCTTC	CASSSSNEQFF
-	TRBV7-9	14	-	TRBJ1-1	TGTGCCAGCATCCTCGCACAGGGTTACACTGAAGCTTTCTTT	CASILAQGYTEAFF
-	TRBV7-9	16	-	TRBJ2-1	TGTGCCAGCAGCTTAGATGGGACACGGAGAGGTCCTGAGCAGTTCTTC	CASSLDGTRRGPEQFF
-	TRBV18	12	-	TRBJ2-3	TGTGCCAGCTCACCGGAGGCAGATACGCAGTATTTT	CASSPEADTQYF
-	TRBV7-9	15	-	TRBJ1-1	TGTGCCAGCAGCCCCTGGGGGGATGGTAACACTGAAGCTTTCTTT	CASSPWGDGNTEAFF
-	TRBV9	18	TRBD1	TRBJ1-6	TGTGCCAGCAGCGTAGGTCGAGGAGGGACAGGGGAAAATTCACCCCTCCACTTT	CASSVGRGGTGENSPLHF
-	TRBV19	12	TRBD1	TRBJ1-1	TGTGCCAGTACAAAGGGGGCCACTGAAGCTTTCTTT	CASTKGATEAFF
-	TRBV3-1/TRBV3-2	13	TRBD2	TRBJ2-2	TGTGCCAGCAGCCTAAGCGGGGGGCGGGAGCTGTTTTTT	CASSLSGGRELFF
-	TRBV9	17	TRBD2	TRBJ2-3	TGTGCCAGCAGCGACGAGATATTGAGCGGGGGCACAGATACGCAGTATTTT	CASSDEILSGGTDTQYF
-	TRBV20-1	17	-	TRBJ1-2	TGCAGTGCTAGTCCCCCCGGCGACAGGTCAGGAGGATATGGCTACACCTTC	CSASPPGDRSGGYGYTF
-	TRBV6-5	15	TRBD1	TRBJ1-1	TGTGCCAGCAGCCGCGAAGGGGGCGCGGACACTGAAGCTTTCTTT	CASSREGGADTEAFF
-	TRBV5-4	13	-	TRBJ1-1	TGTGCCAGCAGCTTAGGAGGGACCGGGAAAGCTTTCTTT	CASSLGGTGKAFF
-	TRBV6-5	14	TRBD1	TRBJ1-5	TGTGCCAGCGAGTTGGGACAGGGTTATTGGCCCCAGCATTTT	CASELGQGYWPQHF
-	TRBV4-1	15	TRBD2	TRBJ2-3	TGCGCCAGCAGCCCCGCTAGCGGGGTCACAGATACGCAGTATTTT	CASSPASGVTDTQYF
-	TRBV11-2	12	TRBD1	TRBJ2-3	TGTGCCAGCAGCTCAGGGGGCGATACGCAGTATTTT	CASSSGGDTQYF
-	TRBV7-8	16	TRBD2	TRBJ2-1	TGTGCCAGCAGGCTCGGGTGGCGGGGGGCCGGCAATGAGCAGTTCTTC	CASRLGWRGAGNEQFF
-	TRBV5-6	15	-	TRBJ2-3	TGTGCCAGCACCCGGGGGGCCGCCAAGTCAGATACGCAGTATTTT	CASTRGAAKSDTQYF
-	TRBV9	13	-	TRBJ1-2	TGTGCCAGCAGCCTGTCAGGCCTCTATGGCTACACCTTC	CASSLSGLYGYTF
-	TRBV7-9	18	TRBD1	TRBJ2-7	TGTGCCAGCAGCTTAGCGAGGCATCCGGGACAGGGGACGTACGAGCAGTACTTC	CASSLARHPGQGTYEQYF
-	TRBV25-1	16	-	TRBJ2-6	TGTGCCAGCAGTGAATTTCGGGGGACTGGGGCCAACGTCCTGACTTTC	CASSEFRGTGANVLTF
-	TRBV15	18	TRBD2	TRBJ2-1	TGTGCCACCAGCAGAGATGTCGGCGGGGGGGACCTCTACAATGAGCAGTTCTTC	CATSRDVGGGDLYNEQFF
-	TRBV5-1	14	-	TRBJ1-2	TGCGCCAGCAGCAATGACAGTCCCTCCTATGGCTACACCTTC	CASSNDSPSYGYTF
-	TRBV14	13	-	TRBJ2-7	TGTGCCAGCAGCCAAGATGGGAGCTACGAGCAGTACTTC	CASSQDGSYEQYF
-	TRBV29-1	13	-	TRBJ2-5	TGCAGCGTTGGTGTGGGGGCGCGGGAGACCCAGTACTTC	CSVGVGARETQYF
-	TRBV7-9	14	-	TRBJ2-5	TGTGCCAGCAGCCCCCCCGGGGGGCAGGAGACCCAGTACTTC	CASSPPGGQETQYF
-	TRBV30	15	-	TRBJ1-3	TGTGCCTGGACGGGATGGGGGGTCTCTGGAAACACCATATATTTT	CAWTGWGVSGNTIYF
-	TRBV29-1	13	-	TRBJ1-1	TGCAGCGTTGGGCTACAGATGAACACTGAAGCTTTCTTT	CSVGLQMNTEAFF
-	TRBV9	17	TRBD1	TRBJ1-4	TGTGCCAGCAGCGTAGCGCCACAGGGGGCCCCTAATGAAAAACTGTTTTTT	CASSVAPQGAPNEKLFF
-	TRBV5-1	15	-	TRBJ1-1	TGCGCCAGCAGCTGGGAACAGGGCAGGGGCACTGAAGCTTTCTTT	CASSWEQGRGTEAFF
-	TRBV30	13	-	TRBJ1-5	TGTGCCTGGAGTACAGGGTGGGATCAGCCCCAGCATTTT	CAWSTGWDQPQHF
-	TRBV11-2	15	-	TRBJ1-4	TGTGCCAGCAGCTTAGAAGGGGCCATTAATGAAAAACTGTTTTTT	CASSLEGAINEKLFF
-	TRBV6-1	14	-	TRBJ2-5	TGTGCCAGCAGTGAGATACGGGGTCAAGAGACCCAGTACTTC	CASSEIRGQETQYF
-	TRBV7-9	16	TRBD2	TRBJ2-1	TGTGCCAGCAGCTTAAGGGCTAGCGGGGGGGCCAATGAGCAGTTCTTC	CASSLRASGGANEQFF
-	TRBV3-1/TRBV3-2	20	-	TRBJ1-5	TGTGCCAGCAGCCAAGGAGGAAGGTCAGGGGAGTTTAATAGCAATCAGCCCCAGCATTTT	CASSQGGRSGEFNSNQPQHF
-	TRBV20-1	15	TRBD2	TRBJ2-3	TGCAGTGCTAGTGCTCTAGCGGGTAGCACAGATACGCAGTATTTT	CSASALAGSTDTQYF
-	TRBV27	14	TRBD1	TRBJ1-1	TGTGCCAGCAGTGACGCCAGGGGGGCCTCTGAAGCTTTCTTT	CASSDARGASEAFF
-	TRBV7-3	15	TRBD2	TRBJ2-5	TGTGCCAGCAGCTTAATTCTAGCGGCACAAGAGACCCAGTACTTC	CASSLILAAQETQYF
few	TRBV7-2	13	-	TRBJ1-1	TGTGCCAGCGACCGCCCGGGGGGCACTGAAGCTTTCTTT	CASDRPGGTEAFF
-	TRBV5-4	14	-	TRBJ2-7	TGTGCCAGCAGCTTGGGTACAGGGGAGGCCGAGCAGTACTTC	CASSLGTGEAEQYF
few	TRBV10-1	11	-	TRBJ1-2	TGCGCCAGCAGTGACGGTCGTGGCTACACCTTC	CASSDGRGYTF
-	TRBV7-6	15	TRBD2	TRBJ2-2	TGTGCCAGCAGCAATAGCGGGGTCGGCACCGGGGAGCTGTTTTTT	CASSNSGVGTGELFF
-	TRBV10-3	16	TRBD1	TRBJ2-1	TGTGCCATCTTCGCCGGACAGGACTTGGGGCGCAATGAGCAGTTCTTC	CAIFAGQDLGRNEQFF
-	TRBV5-4	15	TRBD1	TRBJ1-6	TGTGCCAGCAGCCCTCGGACAGGGGGAAATTCACCCCTCCACTTT	CASSPRTGGNSPLHF
once	TRBV5-1	14	-	TRBJ2-7	TGCGCCAGCAGCCTGGGGACTTTAGATTACGAGCAGTACTTC	CASSLGTLDYEQYF